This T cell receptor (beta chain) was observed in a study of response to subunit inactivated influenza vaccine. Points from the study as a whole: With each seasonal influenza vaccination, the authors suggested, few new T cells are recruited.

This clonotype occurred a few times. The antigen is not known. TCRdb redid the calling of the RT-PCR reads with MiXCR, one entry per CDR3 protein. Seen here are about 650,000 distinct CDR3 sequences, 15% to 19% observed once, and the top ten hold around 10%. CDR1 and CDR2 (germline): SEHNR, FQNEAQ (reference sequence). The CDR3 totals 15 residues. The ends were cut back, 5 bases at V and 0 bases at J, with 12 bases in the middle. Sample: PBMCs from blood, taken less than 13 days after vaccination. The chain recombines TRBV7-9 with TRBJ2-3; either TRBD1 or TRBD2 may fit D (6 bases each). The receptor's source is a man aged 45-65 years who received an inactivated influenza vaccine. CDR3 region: CASSPRGLSTDTQYF. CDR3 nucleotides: TGTGCCAGCAGCCCCCGGGGGCTGAGCACAGATACGCAGTATTTT.